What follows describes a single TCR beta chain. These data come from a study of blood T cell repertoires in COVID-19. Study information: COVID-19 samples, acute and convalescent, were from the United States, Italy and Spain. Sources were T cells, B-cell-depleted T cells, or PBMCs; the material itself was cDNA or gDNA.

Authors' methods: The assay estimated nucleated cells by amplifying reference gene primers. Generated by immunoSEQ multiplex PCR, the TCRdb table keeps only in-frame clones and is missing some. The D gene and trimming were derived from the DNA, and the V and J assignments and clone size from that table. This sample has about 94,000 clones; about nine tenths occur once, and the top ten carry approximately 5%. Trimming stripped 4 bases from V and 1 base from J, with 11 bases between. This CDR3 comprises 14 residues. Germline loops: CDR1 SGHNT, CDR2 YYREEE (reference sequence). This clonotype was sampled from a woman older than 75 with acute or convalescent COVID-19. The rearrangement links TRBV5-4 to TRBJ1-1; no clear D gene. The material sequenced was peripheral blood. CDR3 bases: TGTGCCAGCAGCATCGTGGCAGGGAACACTGAAGCTTTCTTT. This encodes CASSIVAGNTEAFF.